Listed below are T cell receptor beta chains from one sample, sequenced in a study of shared clonotypes between healthy human individuals. TCRdb keeps only in-frame clones here, not all; method: immunoSEQ multiplex PCR. Of 650,000 to 800,000 clones in the sample, under 95% are singletons; the top ten hold approximately 24%. The sample consisted of naive CD8+ T cells sorted from blood. Receptors originate from a man younger than 40 in good health. CDR3s leave out the opening cysteine and the closing phenylalanine or tryptophan. Expanded clones get a size class; other rows say once, few or many, or leave the size out.

j_call clone_size v_call cdr3_aa
TRBJ2-3 . TRBV28 ASSSLTSGGGDTQY
TRBJ2-7 . TRBV5-5 ASSLGTSGTYEQY
TRBJ2-7 . TRBV19 ASSPGTIYEQY
TRBJ2-5 . TRBV30 AWSVSEETQY
TRBJ2-7 . TRBV5-1 ASSLPSGAYEQY
TRBJ2-3 once TRBV10-1 ASSEGGGHTDTQY
TRBJ2-2 once TRBV6-1 ASRPLAGGELF
TRBJ1-1 . TRBV4-1 ASSHLDRGPPEAF
TRBJ2-1 . TRBV19 ASIGGSSYNEQF
TRBJ2-7 . TRBV7-6 ASSFETGASYEQY
TRBJ2-7 . TRBV15 ATSRTTSGKFYEQY
TRBJ2-1 . TRBV11-2 ASSTPGVAGGGGNNEQF
TRBJ2-7 . TRBV29-1 SVETDTPYEQY
TRBJ2-3 . TRBV7-6 ASSSITDTQY
TRBJ2-1 . TRBV30 AGPGRYNEQF
TRBJ1-2 . TRBV29-1 SVGSILRDRGLNGYT
TRBJ1-2 . TRBV10-2 ASSAGNGYT
TRBJ2-2 . TRBV7-2 ASSAGPELF
TRBJ1-2 . TRBV9 ASSGSPGSNYGYT
TRBJ2-2 . TRBV15 ATTGTENTGELF
TRBJ2-5 . TRBV6-6 ASSTLPGGQETQY
TRBJ2-7 few TRBV7-9 ASSLLLFGGEQY
TRBJ1-5 . TRBV11-2 ASSSRIDQPQH
TRBJ2-7 . TRBV4-1 ASSPPSHEQY
TRBJ1-2 . TRBV27 ASSLRPGYYGYT
TRBJ1-1 . TRBV2 ASSEATEAF
TRBJ2-1 . TRBV19 AAGPTYGEQF
TRBJ1-2 . TRBV5-4 ASSEIGTVPDGYT
TRBJ1-1 . TRBV19 ASSLLLSGTGGFEAF
TRBJ2-2 . TRBV11-2 ASSLEWANTGELF
TRBJ2-6 . TRBV19 ASSIGHSSGANVLT
TRBJ2-1 . TRBV11-1 ASSLAITYNEQF
TRBJ1-1 . TRBV5-1 ASSPTGVGTGTEAF
TRBJ2-1 . TRBV7-9 ASSLGTQGEIGQF
TRBJ2-5 . TRBV27 ASSPAYRGETQY
TRBJ2-1 . TRBV10-1 ASSERVGPRINEQF
TRBJ2-1 . TRBV11-3 ASSGDGDMYNEQF
TRBJ2-7 once TRBV7-3 ASSAGAAGTYEQY
TRBJ2-1 once TRBV19 ASSIRQF
TRBJ2-7 . TRBV4-2 ASSQGRPGTSIYEQY
TRBJ2-5 . TRBV2 ASRGKTQY
TRBJ2-6 . TRBV9 ASSYRGGGANVLT
TRBJ2-7 . TRBV19 ASSRRGSEQY
TRBJ2-7 . TRBV7-9 ASSPRMGTPREQY
TRBJ2-1 . TRBV6-1 ASQGLAGLDNEQF
TRBJ2-7 . TRBV27 ASSRDPYEQY
TRBJ2-5 . TRBV7-9 ASSAVAGLQETQY
TRBJ2-3 . TRBV7-9 ASSSVYRDTSTDTQY
TRBJ1-2 . TRBV10-2 ATMGADGDYGYT
TRBJ2-7 . TRBV7-2 ASSLEMTSGRYEQY
TRBJ2-1 . TRBV5-1 ASSAGYNEQF
TRBJ2-7 few TRBV6-1 ASSEVAQSGYYEQY
TRBJ2-7 . TRBV10-2 ASSEASRTYEQY
TRBJ2-3 . TRBV7-8 ASSLDPDTQY
TRBJ2-1 . TRBV10-3 AISESGRDATYNEQF
TRBJ2-7 . TRBV5-1 ASSLAGKAYEQY
TRBJ2-5 . TRBV7-9 ASSLPEGHQETQY
TRBJ1-2 . TRBV6-5 ASSYSSSNYGYT
TRBJ2-3 once TRBV28 ASRTQNTDTQY
TRBJ2-7 . TRBV6-5 ASSSYYEQY